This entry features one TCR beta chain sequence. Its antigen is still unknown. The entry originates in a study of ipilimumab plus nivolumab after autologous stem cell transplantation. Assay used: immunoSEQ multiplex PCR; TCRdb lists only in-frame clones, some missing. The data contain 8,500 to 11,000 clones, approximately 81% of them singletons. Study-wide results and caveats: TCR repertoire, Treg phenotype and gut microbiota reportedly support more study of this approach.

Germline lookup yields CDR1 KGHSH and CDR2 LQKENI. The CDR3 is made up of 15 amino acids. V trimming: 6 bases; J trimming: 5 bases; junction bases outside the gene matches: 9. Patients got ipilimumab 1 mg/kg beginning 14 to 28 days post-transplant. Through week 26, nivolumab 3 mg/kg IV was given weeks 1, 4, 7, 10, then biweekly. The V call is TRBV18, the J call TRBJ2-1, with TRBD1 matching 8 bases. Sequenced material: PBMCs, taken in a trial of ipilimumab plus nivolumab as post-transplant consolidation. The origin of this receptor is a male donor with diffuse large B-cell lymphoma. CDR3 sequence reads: CASSYGTGTNNEQFF. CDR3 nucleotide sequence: TGTGCCAGCTCTTACGGGACAGGCACCAACAATGAGCAGTTCTTC.